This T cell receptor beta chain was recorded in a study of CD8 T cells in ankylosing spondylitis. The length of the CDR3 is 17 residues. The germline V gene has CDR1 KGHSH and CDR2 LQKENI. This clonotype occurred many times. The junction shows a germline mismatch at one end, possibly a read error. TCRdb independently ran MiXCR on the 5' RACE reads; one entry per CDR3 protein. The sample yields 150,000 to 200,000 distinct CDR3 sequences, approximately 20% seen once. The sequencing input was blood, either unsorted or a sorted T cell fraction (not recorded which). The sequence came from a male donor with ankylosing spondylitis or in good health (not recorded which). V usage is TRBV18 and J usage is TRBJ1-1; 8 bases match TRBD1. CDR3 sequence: CASSPVPGQAGNPEAFF. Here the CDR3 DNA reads TGTGCCAGCTCACCCGTCCCGGGACAGGCCGGGAACCCTGAAGCTTTCTTT.